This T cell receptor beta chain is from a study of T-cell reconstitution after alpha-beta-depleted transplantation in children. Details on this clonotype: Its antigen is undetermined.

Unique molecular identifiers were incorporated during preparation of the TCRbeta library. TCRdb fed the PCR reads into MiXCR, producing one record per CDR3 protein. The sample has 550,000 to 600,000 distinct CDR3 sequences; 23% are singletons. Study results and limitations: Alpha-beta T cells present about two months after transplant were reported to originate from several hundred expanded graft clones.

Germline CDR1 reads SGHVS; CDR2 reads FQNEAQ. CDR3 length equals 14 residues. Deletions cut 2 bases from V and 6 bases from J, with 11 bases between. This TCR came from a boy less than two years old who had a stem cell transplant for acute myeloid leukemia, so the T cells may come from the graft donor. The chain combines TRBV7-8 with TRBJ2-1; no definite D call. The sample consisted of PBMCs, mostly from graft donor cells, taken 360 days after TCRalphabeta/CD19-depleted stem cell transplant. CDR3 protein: CASSLSSGFNEQFF. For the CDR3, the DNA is TGTGCCAGCAGCTTATCATCTGGGTTCAATGAGCAGTTCTTC.